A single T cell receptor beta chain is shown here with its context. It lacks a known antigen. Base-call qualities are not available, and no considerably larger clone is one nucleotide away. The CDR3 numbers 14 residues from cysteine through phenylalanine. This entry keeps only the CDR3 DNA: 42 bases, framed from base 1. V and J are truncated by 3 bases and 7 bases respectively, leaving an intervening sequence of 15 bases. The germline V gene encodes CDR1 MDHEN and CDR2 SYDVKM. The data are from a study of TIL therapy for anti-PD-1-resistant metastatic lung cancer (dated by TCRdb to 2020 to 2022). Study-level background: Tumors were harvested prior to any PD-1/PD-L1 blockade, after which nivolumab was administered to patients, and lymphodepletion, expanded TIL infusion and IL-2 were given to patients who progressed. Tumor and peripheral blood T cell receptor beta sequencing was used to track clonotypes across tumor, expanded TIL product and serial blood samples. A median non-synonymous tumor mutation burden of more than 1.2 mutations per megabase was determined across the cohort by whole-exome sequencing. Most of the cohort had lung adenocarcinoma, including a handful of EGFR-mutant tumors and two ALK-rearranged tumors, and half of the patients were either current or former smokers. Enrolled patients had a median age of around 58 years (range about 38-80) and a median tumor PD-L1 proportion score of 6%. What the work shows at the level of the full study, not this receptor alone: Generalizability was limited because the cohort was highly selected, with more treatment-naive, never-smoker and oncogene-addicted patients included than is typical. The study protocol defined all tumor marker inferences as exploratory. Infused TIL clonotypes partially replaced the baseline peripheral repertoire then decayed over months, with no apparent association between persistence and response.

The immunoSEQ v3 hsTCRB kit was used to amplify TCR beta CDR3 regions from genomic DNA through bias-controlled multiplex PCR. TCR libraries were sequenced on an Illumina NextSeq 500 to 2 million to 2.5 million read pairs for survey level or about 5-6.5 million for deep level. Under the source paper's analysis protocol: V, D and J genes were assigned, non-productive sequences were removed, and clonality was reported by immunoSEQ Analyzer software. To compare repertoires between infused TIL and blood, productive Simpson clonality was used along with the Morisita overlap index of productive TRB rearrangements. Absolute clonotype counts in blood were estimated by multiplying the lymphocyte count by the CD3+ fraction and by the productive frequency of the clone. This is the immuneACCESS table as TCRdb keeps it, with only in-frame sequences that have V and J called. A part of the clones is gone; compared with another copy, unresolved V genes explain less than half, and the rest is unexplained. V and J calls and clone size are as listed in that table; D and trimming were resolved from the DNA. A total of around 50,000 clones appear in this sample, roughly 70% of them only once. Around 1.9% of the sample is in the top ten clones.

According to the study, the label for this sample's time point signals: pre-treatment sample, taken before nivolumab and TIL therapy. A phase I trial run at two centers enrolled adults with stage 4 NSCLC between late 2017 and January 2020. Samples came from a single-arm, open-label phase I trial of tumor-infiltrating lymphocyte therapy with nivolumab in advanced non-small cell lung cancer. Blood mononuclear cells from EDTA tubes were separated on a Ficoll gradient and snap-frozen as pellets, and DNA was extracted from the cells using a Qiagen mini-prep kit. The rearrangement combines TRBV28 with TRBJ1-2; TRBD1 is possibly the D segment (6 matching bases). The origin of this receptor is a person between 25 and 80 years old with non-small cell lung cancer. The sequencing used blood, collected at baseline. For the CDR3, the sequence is CASSFSGANGGYTF. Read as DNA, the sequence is TGTGCCAGCAGTTTTTCGGGGGCGAACGGTGGCTACACCTTC.